This T cell receptor (beta chain) was sequenced during a study of T-cell reconstitution after alpha-beta-depleted transplantation in children (dated by TCRdb to the mid-2010s). Broadly, across the study: Using TCR repertoire profiling, the study followed T-cell immune reconstitution in a quantitative way in children after TCRalphabeta/CD19-depleted allogeneic hematopoietic cell transplantation.

Library preparation was by PCR. For sequencing, an Illumina HiSeq 2500 was employed. TCR libraries were prepared with molecular barcoding, using unique molecular identifiers to normalize TCRbeta repertoire quantification. Starting from the raw public reads, TCRdb applied fastp trimming at Q25, assembled clones with MiXCR and retained in-frame beta chains. Rows are unified per CDR3 protein, each entry keeping the most common DNA and genes. The sample table holds 190,000 or so distinct CDR3 sequences, of which about 6.4% were seen once. Roughly 3% of the sample goes to the ten largest clones. In its sample, this clonotype was seen many times. No cognate antigen has been identified for it. Within one base of it there is no much larger clone, and no base qualities were kept. Source: PBMCs from the stem cell graft donor, taken from the stem cell graft. The sequence was obtained from a human donor who donated a stem cell graft to a child with Wiskott-Aldrich syndrome.

The nucleotide sequence is given as TGCAGCGTTGATCTAACAGCCCGTAATCAGCCCCAGCATTTT. This gives the protein CSVDLTARNQPQHF. The chain is made from TRBV29-1 and TRBJ1-5; the D gene lacks a confident call. Trimming at the junction amounts to 3 bases on V and 4 bases on J, and the germline ends lie 13 bases apart. For CDR1 and CDR2, the germline V gene lists SQVTM and ANQGSEA. Taken from cysteine to phenylalanine, the CDR3 has 14 residues. Of the read, only the CDR3 DNA is kept; its 42 bases are in frame from base 1. With the portions outside the CDR3 filled from the reference TRBV29-1 and TRBJ1-5 genes, the complete variable region becomes SAVISQKPSRDICQRGTSLTIQCQVDSQVTMMFWYRQQPGQSLTLIATANQGSEATYESGFVIDKFPISRPNLTFSTLTVSNMSPEDSSIYLCSVDLTARNQPQHFGDGTRLSIL.